This T cell receptor beta chain comes out of a study of a mutant IDH1 vaccine in newly diagnosed glioma. The wider study: Either 4-6 weeks after radiotherapy alone or alongside temozolomide, vaccination was begun.

The V gene's germline CDR1 is LNHNV and CDR2 YYDKDF (reference sequence). The CDR3 loop spans 14 amino acids. The germline V and J ends were trimmed by 11 bases and 1 base, with 17 bases remaining between them. Concerning this clone: Its antigen remains unidentified.

Time point defined: week 23, last vaccination. Doses consisted of 300 ug of mutant IDH1 20-mer peptide each, paired with topical imiquimod. Profiling relied on immunoSEQ multiplex PCR, and the TCRdb table lists in-frame clones only, not all of them. The table includes just over 65,000 clones, approximately 87% detected once. The source material was PBMCs, sampled from a glioma patient whose treatment included an IDH1 peptide vaccine. This rearrangement joins TRBV15 to TRBJ1-1; no clear D gene. This sequence was found in a man younger than 35 with glioma. The DNA of the CDR3 is TGTGCCGCCAAAACCCGGCAGACGAACACTGAAGCTTTCTTT. Translating gives CAAKTRQTNTEAFF.